This TCR beta chain was captured in a study of TIL therapy for anti-PD-1-resistant metastatic lung cancer. Study-level information: Tumors had a median PD-L1 proportion score of about 6%. Half of patients were current or former smokers. Overall study findings and caveats: Many TIL product clones were absent from baseline tumor, suggesting clonal contraction.

Looked up from germline, CDR1 is SGHNT and CDR2 is YENEEA. CDR3 length: 15 amino acids. The V and J ends lost 3 bases and 6 bases respectively, with 17 bases between them. Time point in this sample: pre-treatment sample, taken before nivolumab and TIL therapy. Pleural nodules or supraclavicular lymph nodes made up most of the excised metastases sampled. On this clone itself: Its specificity is not known.

This was the immunoSEQ v3 assay. Each library reached around 1.9 million read pairs, or roughly 4.5-6 million at deep level. Data came from immunoSEQ multiplex PCR; TCRdb stores just in-frame clones and leaves some out. The table lists some 13,000 clones, less than 75% of them singletons, with roughly 8.9% in the top ten. The sequence came from a woman between 25 and 80 years old with non-small cell lung cancer. The sample in question was tumor tissue, obtained at baseline. V gene TRBV11-3 combines with J gene TRBJ1-2; the D gene is possibly TRBD1 (5 bases). The CDR3 DNA is TGTGCCAGCAGCTTGGGGGTCACCGCCGGGGATGGCTACACCTTC. Residues: CASSLGVTAGDGYTF.